The T cell receptor (beta chain) described here comes from a study of T cell responses to AZD1222 COVID-19 vaccine. TCRdb keeps only in-frame clones here, not all; method: immunoSEQ multiplex PCR. The table has roughly 100,000 clones, about 93% seen once. The V gene's germline CDR1 is LGHDT and CDR2 YNNKEL (reference sequence). V shed 3 bases, J shed 7 bases, and the junction held 8 bases outside the gene matches. This CDR3 has 15 amino acids. The sequenced sample was peripheral blood, obtained on day 0 of AZD1222 vaccination. This sequence joins TRBV3-1 (or the pseudogene TRBV3-2) and TRBJ2-2; 7 bases line up with TRBD2. The sequence derives from an adult in good health. The CDR3 reads CASSQRERFYGELFF. The CDR3 DNA follows: TGTGCCAGCAGCCAGCGGGAGAGGTTTTACGGGGAGCTGTTTTTT.